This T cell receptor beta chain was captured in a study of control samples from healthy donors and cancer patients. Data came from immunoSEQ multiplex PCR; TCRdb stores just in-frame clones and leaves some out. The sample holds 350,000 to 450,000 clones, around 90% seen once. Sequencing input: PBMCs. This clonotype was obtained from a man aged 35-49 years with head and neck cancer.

The CDR3 protein is CASSPNRGGTEAFF. The CDR3 DNA reads as TGCGCCAGCAGCCCAAACAGGGGTGGCACTGAAGCTTTCTTT. The rearrangement uses TRBV4-1 and TRBJ1-1; TRBD1 matches 7 bases. The CDR3 loop spans 14 amino acids. V trimming: 4 bases; J trimming: 4 bases; junction bases outside the gene matches: 6. Germline loops: CDR1 MGHRA, CDR2 YSYEKL.